This T cell receptor (beta chain) stems from a study of T cell responses to AZD1222 COVID-19 vaccine. Note on this clone: Its antigen is undetermined.

Notes on the study in general: Close to half of all spike-specific TCRs reportedly target regions of the variants that are unmutated. Clonal diversity may have been underestimated in mostly white British donors. Repertoires were collected only later (after the peak T cell response had occurred). Dominant at 160-218 and 743-854, vaccine-associated CD4 TCRs also spanned spike.

The data were produced by immunoSEQ multiplex PCR, yet TCRdb's version contains in-frame clones alone and is incomplete. Of under 200,000 clones listed, roughly 90% were seen once; the top ten hold around 4.4%. V shed 0 bases and J shed 3 bases, with 10 bases lying between them. This CDR3 has 15 amino acids. Germline CDR1 reads KGHDR; CDR2 reads SFDVKD. The source was peripheral blood, collected 28 days after the second AZD1222 dose. The origin of this receptor is an adult who received the AZD1222 COVID-19 vaccine. The chain carries TRBV24-1 and TRBJ1-2, with D uncertain. CDR3 in amino acids: CATSDLLVTDYGYTF. For the CDR3, the DNA is TGTGCCACCAGTGATTTGTTAGTTACGGACTATGGCTACACCTTC.